Listed below are T cell receptor beta chains from one sample, sequenced in a study of blood T cell repertoires in COVID-19. Using immunoSEQ multiplex PCR, the repertoire was profiled, and TCRdb retains in-frame clones only, with some absent. Of a few hundred thousand clones listed, 75% to 95% are singletons. Sequencing was performed on peripheral blood. All receptors come from a person aged 18 to 30 with COVID-19, enrolled during active disease. Both conserved end residues are part of each CDR3. Part of the rows lack a size; the others show once, few, many or a class for expanded clones.

TRBV27	.	TRBJ1-1	CASSRDGGGTEAFF
TRBV19	.	TRBJ1-3	CASNPGTVPSGNTIYF
TRBV27	.	TRBJ1-1	CASSSSKTVMNTEAFF
TRBV28	.	TRBJ2-1	CASRDNSYNEQFF
TRBV29-1	.	TRBJ2-3	CSVDGPAGGVDTQYF
TRBV4-1	.	TRBJ1-5	CASSQGRIGTKNQPQHF
TRBV6-5	.	TRBJ1-1	CASSYQVMNTEAFF
TRBV9	.	TRBJ2-7	CASSPRVAGDYEQYF
TRBV30	.	TRBJ1-5	CAWSASGGRQPQHF
TRBV5-6	.	TRBJ1-1	CASSLGQGGRTEAFF
TRBV11-2	.	TRBJ2-7	CASSLDLGQASRYEQYF
TRBV6-5	.	TRBJ1-2	CASSRGTRYGYTF
TRBV2	.	TRBJ1-1	CASSGDSGEAFF
TRBV14	.	TRBJ1-4	CASSRLDRPNEKLFF
TRBV28	.	TRBJ1-2	CASSHQGQGLRITGGYTF
TRBV27	few	TRBJ1-1	CASSLGRGGTNTEAFF
TRBV3-1/TRBV3-2	.	TRBJ1-2	CASSQRVRESGYTF